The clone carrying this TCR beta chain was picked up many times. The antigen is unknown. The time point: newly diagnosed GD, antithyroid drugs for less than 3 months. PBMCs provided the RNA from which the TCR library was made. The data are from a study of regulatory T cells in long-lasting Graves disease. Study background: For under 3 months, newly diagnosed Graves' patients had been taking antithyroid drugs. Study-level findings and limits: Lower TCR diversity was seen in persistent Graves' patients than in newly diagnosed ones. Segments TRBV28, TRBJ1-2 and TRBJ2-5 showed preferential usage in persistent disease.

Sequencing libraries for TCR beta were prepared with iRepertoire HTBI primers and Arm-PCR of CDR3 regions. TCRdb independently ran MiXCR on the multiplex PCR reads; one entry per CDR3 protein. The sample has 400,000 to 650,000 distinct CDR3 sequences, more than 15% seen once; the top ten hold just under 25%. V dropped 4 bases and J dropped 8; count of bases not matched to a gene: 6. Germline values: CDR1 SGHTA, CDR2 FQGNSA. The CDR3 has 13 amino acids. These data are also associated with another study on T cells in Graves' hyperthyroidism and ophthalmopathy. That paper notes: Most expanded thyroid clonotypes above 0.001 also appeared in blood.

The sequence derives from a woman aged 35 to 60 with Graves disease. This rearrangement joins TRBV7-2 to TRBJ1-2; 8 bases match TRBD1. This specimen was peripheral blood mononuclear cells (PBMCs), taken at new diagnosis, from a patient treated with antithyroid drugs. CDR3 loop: CASSSGTGLGYTF. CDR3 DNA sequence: TGTGCCAGCAGCTCCGGGACAGGTCTAGGCTACACCTTC.